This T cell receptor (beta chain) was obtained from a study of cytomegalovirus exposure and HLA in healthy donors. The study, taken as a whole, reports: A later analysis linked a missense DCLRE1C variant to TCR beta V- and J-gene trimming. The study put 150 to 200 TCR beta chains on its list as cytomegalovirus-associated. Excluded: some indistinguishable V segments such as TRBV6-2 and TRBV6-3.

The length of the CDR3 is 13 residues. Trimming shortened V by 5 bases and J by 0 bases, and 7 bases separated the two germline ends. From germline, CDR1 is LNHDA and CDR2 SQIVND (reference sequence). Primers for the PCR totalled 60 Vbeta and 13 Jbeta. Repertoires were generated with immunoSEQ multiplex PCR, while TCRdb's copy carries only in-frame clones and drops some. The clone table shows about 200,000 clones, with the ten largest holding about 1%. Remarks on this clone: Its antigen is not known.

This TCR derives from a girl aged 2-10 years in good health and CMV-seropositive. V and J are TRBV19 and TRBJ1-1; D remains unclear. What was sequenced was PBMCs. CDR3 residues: CASSSHMNTEAFF. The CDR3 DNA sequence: TGTGCCAGTAGTTCACATATGAACACTGAAGCTTTCTTT. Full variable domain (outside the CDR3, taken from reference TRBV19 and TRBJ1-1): DGGITQSPKYLFRKEGQNVTLSCEQNLNHDAMYWYRQDPGQGLRLIYYSQIVNDFQKGDIAEGYSVSREKKESFPLTVTSAQKNPTAFYLCASSSHMNTEAFFGQGTRLTVV.